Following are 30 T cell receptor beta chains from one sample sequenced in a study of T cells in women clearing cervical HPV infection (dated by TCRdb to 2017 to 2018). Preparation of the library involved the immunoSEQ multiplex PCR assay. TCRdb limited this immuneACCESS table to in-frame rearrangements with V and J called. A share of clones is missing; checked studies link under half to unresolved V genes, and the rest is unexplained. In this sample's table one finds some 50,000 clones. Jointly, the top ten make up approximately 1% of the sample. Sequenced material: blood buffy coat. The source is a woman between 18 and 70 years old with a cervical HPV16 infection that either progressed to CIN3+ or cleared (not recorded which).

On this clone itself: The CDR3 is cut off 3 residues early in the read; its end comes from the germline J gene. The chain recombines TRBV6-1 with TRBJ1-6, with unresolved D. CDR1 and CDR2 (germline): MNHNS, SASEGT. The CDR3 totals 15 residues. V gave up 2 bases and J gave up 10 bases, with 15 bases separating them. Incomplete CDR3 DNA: TGTGCCAGCAGTGAAAGTCGAGGTTTCAACTCACCC. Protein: CASSESRGFNSP. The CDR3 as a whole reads CASSESRGFNSPLHF.

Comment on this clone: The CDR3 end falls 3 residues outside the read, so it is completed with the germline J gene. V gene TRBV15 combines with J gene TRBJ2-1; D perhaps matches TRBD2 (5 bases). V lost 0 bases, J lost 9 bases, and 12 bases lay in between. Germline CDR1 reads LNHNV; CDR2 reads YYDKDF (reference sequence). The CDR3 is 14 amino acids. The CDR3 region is CATSRDAGISEQFF. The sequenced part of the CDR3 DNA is TGTGCCACCAGCAGAGATGCGGGTATCTCTGAG.

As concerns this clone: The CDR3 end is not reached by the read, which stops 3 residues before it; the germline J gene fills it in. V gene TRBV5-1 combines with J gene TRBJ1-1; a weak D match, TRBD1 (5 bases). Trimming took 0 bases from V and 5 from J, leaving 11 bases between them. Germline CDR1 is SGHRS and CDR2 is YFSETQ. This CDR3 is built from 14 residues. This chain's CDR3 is CASSLGGVGTEAFF. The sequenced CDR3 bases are TGCGCCAGCAGCTTGGGAGGGGTAGGTACTGAA.

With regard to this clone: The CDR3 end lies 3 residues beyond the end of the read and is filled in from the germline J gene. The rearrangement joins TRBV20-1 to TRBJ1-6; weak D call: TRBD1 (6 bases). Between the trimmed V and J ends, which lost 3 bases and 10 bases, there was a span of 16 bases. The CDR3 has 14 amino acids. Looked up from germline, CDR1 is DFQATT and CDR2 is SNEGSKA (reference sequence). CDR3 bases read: TGCAGTGCTAGCAGGGCACAGGGAGGCTCACCC. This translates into CSASRAQGGSP. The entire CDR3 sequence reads CSASRAQGGSPLHF.

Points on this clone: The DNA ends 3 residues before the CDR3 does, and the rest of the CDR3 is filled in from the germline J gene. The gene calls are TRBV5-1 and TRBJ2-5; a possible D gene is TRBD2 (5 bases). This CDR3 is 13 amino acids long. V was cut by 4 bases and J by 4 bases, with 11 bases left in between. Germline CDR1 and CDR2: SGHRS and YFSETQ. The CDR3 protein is CASSPGGPETQYF. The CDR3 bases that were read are TGCGCCAGCAGCCCAGGAGGTCCAGAGACC.

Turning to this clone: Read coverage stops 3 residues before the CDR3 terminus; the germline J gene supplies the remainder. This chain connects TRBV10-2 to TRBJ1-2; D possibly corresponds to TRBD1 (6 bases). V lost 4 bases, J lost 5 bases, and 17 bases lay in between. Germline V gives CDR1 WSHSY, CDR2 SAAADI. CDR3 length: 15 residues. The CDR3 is CASSGYRENGYGYTF. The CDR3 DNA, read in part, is TGCGCCAGCAGTGGCTACAGGGAAAACGGGTATGGC.

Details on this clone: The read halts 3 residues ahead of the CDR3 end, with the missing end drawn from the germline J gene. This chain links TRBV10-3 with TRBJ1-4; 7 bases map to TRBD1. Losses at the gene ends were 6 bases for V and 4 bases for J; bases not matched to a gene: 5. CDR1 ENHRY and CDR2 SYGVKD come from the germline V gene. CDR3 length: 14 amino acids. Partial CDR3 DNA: TGTGCCATCAGAGGACAGGCGGATAATGAAAAA. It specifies CAIRGQADNEK. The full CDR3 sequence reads CAIRGQADNEKLFF.

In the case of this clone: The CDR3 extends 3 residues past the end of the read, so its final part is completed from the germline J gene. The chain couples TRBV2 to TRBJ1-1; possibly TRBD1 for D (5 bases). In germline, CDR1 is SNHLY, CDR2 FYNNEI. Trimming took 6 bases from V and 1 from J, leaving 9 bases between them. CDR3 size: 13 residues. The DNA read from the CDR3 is TGTGCCAGCAGAGGGGAATGGAACACTGAA. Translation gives CASRGEWNTE. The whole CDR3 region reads CASRGEWNTEAFF.

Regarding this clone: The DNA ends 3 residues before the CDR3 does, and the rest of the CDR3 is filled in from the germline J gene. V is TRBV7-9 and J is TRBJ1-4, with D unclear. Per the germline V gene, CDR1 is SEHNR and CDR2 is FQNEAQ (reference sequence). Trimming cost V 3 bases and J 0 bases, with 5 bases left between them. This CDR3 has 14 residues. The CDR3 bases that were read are TGTGCCAGCAGCTTTATAACAACTAATGAAAAA. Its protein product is CASSFITTNEK. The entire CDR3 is CASSFITTNEKLFF. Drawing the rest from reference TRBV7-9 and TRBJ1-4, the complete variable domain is DTGVSQNPRHKITKRGQNVTFRCDPISEHNRLYWYRQTLGQGPEFLTYFQNEAQLEKSRLLSDRFSAERPKGSFSTLEIQRTEQGDSAMYLCASSFITTNEKLFFGSGTQLSVL.

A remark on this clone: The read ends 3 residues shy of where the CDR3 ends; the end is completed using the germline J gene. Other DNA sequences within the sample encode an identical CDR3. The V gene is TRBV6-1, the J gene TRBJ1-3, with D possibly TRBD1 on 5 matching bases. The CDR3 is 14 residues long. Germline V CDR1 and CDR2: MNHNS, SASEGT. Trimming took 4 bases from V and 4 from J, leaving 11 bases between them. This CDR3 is CASSGGLDGNTIYF. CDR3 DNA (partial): TGTGCCAGCAGTGGGGGACTTGACGGAAACACC.

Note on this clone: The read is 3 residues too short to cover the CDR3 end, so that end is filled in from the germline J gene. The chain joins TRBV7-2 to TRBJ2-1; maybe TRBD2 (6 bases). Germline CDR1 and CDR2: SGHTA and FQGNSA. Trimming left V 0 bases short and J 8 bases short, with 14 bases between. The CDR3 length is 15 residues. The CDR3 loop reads CASSLAQTSRHEQFF. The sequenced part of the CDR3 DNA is TGTGCCAGCAGCTTAGCGCAGACTAGTAGGCATGAG.

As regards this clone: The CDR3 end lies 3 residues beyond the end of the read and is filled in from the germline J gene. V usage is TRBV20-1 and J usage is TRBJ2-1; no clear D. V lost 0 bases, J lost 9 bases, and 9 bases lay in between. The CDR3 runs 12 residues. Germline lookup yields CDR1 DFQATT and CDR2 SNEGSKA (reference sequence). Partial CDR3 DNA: TGCAGTGCTAGAGATCTAGGTGCTGAG. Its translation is CSARDLGAE. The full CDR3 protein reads CSARDLGAEQFF.

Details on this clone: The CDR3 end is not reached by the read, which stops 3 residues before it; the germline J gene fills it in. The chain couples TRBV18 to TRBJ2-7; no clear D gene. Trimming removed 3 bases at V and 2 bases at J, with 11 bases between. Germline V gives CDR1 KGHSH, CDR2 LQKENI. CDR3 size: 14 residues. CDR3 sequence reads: CASSPLPGPYEQYF. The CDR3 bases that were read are TGTGCCAGCTCACCTTTGCCCGGTCCCTACGAG.

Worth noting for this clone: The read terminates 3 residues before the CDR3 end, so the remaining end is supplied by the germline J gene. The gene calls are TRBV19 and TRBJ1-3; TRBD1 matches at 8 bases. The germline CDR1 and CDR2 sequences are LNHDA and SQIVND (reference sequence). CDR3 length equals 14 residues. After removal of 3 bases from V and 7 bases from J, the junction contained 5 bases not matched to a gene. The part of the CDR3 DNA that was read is TGTGCCAGTAGTATTGGACAGGGAAGGAACACC. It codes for CASSIGQGRNT. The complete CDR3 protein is CASSIGQGRNTIYF.

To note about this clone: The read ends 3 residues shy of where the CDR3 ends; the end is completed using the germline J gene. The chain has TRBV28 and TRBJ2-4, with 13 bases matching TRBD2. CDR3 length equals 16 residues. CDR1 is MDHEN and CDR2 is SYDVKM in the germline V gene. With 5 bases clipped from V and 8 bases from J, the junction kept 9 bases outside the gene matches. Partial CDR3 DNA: TGTGCCAGCAGTCAAACTAGCGGGGGGGGAAAGGACATT. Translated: CASSQTSGGGKDI. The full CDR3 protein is CASSQTSGGGKDIQYF.

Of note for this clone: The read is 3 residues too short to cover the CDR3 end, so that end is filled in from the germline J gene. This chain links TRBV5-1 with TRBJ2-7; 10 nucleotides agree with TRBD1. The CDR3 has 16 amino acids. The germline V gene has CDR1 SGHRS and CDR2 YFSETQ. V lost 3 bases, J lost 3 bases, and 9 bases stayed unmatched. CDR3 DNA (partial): TGCGCCAGCAGCTCGGGAGGGGACAGGGGAATCTACGAG. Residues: CASSSGGDRGIYE. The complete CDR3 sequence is CASSSGGDRGIYEQYF.

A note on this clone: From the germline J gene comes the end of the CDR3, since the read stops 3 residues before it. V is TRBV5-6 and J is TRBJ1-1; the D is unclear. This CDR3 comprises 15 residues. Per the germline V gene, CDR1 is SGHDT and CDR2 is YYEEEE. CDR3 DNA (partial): TGTGCCAGCAGCATGGTGGCCCACTACTCCTACGAG. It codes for CASSMVAHYSYE. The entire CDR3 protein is CASSMVAHYSYEAFF.

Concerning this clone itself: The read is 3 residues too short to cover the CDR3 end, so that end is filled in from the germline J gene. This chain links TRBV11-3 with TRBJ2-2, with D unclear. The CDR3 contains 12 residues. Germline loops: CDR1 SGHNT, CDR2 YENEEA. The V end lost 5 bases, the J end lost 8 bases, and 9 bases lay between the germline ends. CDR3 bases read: TGTGCCAGCAGCCGTCAAACAGGGGAG. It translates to CASSRQTGE. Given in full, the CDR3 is CASSRQTGELFF.

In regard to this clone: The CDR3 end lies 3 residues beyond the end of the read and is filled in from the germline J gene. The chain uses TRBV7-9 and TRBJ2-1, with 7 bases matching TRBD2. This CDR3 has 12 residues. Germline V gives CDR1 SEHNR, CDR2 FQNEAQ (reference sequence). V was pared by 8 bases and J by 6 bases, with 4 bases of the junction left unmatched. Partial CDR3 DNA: TGTGCCAGCGCGGGGGTTATCAATGAG. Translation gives CASAGVINE. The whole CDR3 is CASAGVINEQFF.

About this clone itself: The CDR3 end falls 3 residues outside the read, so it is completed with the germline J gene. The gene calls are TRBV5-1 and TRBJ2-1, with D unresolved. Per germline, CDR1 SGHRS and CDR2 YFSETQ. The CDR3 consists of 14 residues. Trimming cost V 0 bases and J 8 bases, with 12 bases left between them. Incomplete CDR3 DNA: TGCGCCAGCAGCTTGGGATGGTCAAAGGATGAG. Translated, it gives CASSLGWSKDE. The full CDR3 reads CASSLGWSKDEQFF.

Here the CDR3 reads CASSYVNSGKTQYF. Incomplete CDR3 DNA: TGTGCCAGCAGCTACGTCAACTCAGGGAAGACC. The chain combines TRBV28 with TRBJ2-5, with D possibly TRBD1 on 5 matching bases. With the read ending 3 residues before the CDR3 end, the germline J gene is used to fill in that end. The CDR3 runs 14 residues. Germline V gene lookup returns CDR1 MDHEN and CDR2 SYDVKM. With 6 bases removed from V and 6 bases from J, the gap between germline ends came to 17 bases.

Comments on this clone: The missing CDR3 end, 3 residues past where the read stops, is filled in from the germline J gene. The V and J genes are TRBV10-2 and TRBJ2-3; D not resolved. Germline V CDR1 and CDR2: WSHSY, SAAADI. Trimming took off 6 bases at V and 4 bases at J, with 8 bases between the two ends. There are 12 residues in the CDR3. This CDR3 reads CASSDGSDTQYF. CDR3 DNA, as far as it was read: TGCGCCAGCAGCGACGGGTCAGATACG.

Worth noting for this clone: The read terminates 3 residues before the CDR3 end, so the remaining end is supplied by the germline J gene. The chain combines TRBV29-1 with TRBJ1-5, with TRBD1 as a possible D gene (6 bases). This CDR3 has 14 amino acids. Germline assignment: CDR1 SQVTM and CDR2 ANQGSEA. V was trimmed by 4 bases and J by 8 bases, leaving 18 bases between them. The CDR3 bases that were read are TGCAGCGTTGCCCGGACAGACATCATTGAGCCC. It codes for CSVARTDIIEP. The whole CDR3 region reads CSVARTDIIEPQHF.

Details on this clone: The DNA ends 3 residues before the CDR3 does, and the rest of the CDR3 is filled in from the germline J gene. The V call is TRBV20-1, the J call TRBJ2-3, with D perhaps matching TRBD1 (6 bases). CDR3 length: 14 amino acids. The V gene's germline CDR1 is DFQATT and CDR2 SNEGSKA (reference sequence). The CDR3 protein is CSARLQGSRQPQYF. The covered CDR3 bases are TGCAGTGCTAGGTTACAGGGAAGTCGACAGCCG.

The DNA read from the CDR3 is TGCGCCAGCAAAGCTTCCCTGAACACTGAA. Translating gives CASKASLNTE. The whole CDR3 is CASKASLNTEAFF. This sequence joins TRBV10-2 and TRBJ1-1; D is uncertain. The CDR3 extends 3 residues past the end of the read, so its final part is completed from the germline J gene. V dropped 7 bases and J dropped 0 bases, with 9 bases sitting between them. The CDR3 is 13 residues long. Germline V gene data show CDR1 as WSHSY and CDR2 as SAAADI.

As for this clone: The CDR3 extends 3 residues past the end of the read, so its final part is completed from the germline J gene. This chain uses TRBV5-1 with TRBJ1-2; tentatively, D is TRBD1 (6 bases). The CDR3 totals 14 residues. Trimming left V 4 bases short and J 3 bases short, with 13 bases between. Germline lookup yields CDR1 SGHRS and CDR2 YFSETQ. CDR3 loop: CASSGAGAHYGYTF. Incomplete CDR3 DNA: TGCGCCAGCAGCGGAGCAGGGGCCCACTATGGC.

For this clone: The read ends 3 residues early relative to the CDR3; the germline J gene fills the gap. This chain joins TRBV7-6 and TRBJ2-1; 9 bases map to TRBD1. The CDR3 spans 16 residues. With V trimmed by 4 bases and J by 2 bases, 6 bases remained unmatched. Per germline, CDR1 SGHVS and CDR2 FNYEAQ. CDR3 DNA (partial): TGTGCCAGCAGCTCCCGACAGGGGGGAGCCTACAATGAG. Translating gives CASSSRQGGAYNE. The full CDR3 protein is CASSSRQGGAYNEQFF.

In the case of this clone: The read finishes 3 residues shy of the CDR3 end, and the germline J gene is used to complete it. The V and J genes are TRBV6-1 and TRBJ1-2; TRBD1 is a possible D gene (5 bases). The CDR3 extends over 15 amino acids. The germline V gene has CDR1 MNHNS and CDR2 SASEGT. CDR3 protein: CASSEGPTSTDTYTF. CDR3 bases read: TGTGCCAGCAGTGAGGGACCCACTAGCACAGATACC.

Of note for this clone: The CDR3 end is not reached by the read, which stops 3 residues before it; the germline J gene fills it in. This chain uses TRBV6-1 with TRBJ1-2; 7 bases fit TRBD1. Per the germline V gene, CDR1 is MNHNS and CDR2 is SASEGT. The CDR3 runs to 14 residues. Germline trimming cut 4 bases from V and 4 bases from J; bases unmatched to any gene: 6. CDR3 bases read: TGTGCCAGCAGTGGACAGGGATTGAGCTATGGC. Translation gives CASSGQGLSYG. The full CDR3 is CASSGQGLSYGYTF.

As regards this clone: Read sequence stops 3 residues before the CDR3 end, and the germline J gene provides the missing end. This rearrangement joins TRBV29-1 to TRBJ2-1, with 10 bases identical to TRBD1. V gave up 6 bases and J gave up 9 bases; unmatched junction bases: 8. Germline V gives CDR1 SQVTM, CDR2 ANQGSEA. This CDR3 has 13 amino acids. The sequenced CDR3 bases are TGCAGCGTCGGACAGGGGGGGGTTAGTGAG. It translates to CSVGQGGVSE. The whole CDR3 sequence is CSVGQGGVSEQFF.